A single sample gave rise to the 28 T cell receptor beta chains below, sequenced in a study of blood T cell repertoires in COVID-19. Assay used: immunoSEQ multiplex PCR; TCRdb lists only in-frame clones, some missing. The data contain under 200,000 clones, more than 85% of them singletons. The sequenced sample consisted of peripheral blood. The receptors were gathered from a man in his fifties with acute or convalescent COVID-19.

The chain employs TRBV18 and TRBJ1-1; 7 bases map to TRBD1. The CDR3 spans 14 residues. CDR1 KGHSH and CDR2 LQKENI come from the germline V gene. Unmatched junction bases numbered 7, after V lost 5 bases and J lost 4 bases. The CDR3 region is CASSAESGGTEAFF. In nucleotides, the CDR3 is TGTGCCAGCTCAGCTGAATCAGGGGGCACTGAAGCTTTCTTT. Full variable domain (outside the CDR3, taken from reference TRBV18 and TRBJ1-1): NAGVMQNPRHLVRRRGQEARLRCSPMKGHSHVYWYRQLPEEGLKFMVYLQKENIIDESGMPKERFSAEFPKEGPSILRIQQVVRGDSAAYFCASSAESGGTEAFFGQGTRLTVV.

The rearrangement links TRBV3-1 (or the pseudogene TRBV3-2) to TRBJ1-1; 10 nucleotides agree with TRBD1. The J segment lost 3 bases and the V segment lost 0 bases, leaving 10 bases of the junction unmatched. The CDR3 has 18 residues. The germline gives CDR1 LGHDT, CDR2 YNNKEL (reference sequence). CDR3 amino acids: CASSQDPGQGVYDTEAFF. CDR3 sequence (DNA): TGTGCCAGCAGCCAAGACCCCGGACAGGGGGTGTATGACACTGAAGCTTTCTTT.

The chain employs TRBV4-2 and TRBJ2-1, with D hard to call. V was clipped by 3 bases and J by 7 bases, with 4 bases between them. There are 11 residues in the CDR3. CDR1 and CDR2 from the germline V gene are LGHNA and YNFKEQ. The CDR3 region has the DNA TGTGCCAGCAGCCAGACTAATGAGCAGTTCTTC. This encodes CASSQTNEQFF.

In nucleotides, the CDR3 is TGTGCCAGCACCTTACCGGGACTAGCCGAAGAGACCCAGTACTTC. Amino acids: CASTLPGLAEETQYF. This chain connects TRBV2 to TRBJ2-5; 9 nucleotides line up with TRBD2. V lost 7 bases to trimming and J lost 3 bases; unmatched junction nucleotides: 9. Germline lookup yields CDR1 SNHLY and CDR2 FYNNEI. The CDR3 runs 15 residues.

The chain has TRBV6-6 and TRBJ2-2; the match to TRBD1 covers 8 bases. Trimming took 7 bases from V and 5 from J; bases not matched to a gene: 9. The V gene's germline CDR1 is MNHNY and CDR2 SVGAGI (reference sequence). CDR3 length: 15 amino acids. The CDR3 sequence: CASTSRTGWTGELFF. In DNA, the CDR3 is TGTGCCAGCACCAGCCGGACAGGGTGGACCGGGGAGCTGTTTTTT.

The V and J genes are TRBV7-2 and TRBJ2-1, with 8 positions matching TRBD2. This CDR3 contains 15 residues. Trimming took 1 base from V and 4 from J; bases not matched to a gene: 3. Germline-derived CDR1 and CDR2 are SGHTA and FQGNSA. DNA of the CDR3: TGTGCCAGCAGCTTAGTAGCGGGACTTTACAATGAGCAGTTCTTC. Protein sequence: CASSLVAGLYNEQFF.

The V gene is TRBV18, the J gene TRBJ1-3; 7 bases agree with TRBD1. Trimming removed 3 bases from V and 2 bases from J; junction bases left unmatched: 4. CDR1 KGHSH and CDR2 LQKENI come from the germline V gene. CDR3 size: 15 residues. This CDR3 is CASSPTGVTGNTIYF. CDR3 bases: TGTGCCAGCTCACCTACAGGGGTTACTGGAAACACCATATATTTT.

Remarks on this clone: The sample has other DNA sequences that encode this CDR3 too. V usage is TRBV19 and J usage is TRBJ2-1, with a tentative D call TRBD1 (5 bases). Germline loops: CDR1 LNHDA, CDR2 SQIVND (reference sequence). The CDR3 totals 13 residues. V was cut by 6 bases and J by 4 bases, with 10 bases left in between. The CDR3, as DNA: TGTGCCAGTAGGAGCAGGGCTTACAATGAGCAGTTCTTC. It is translated as CASRSRAYNEQFF.

The V gene is TRBV7-8, the J gene TRBJ2-3; no clear D. Germline V gene sequence: CDR1 SGHVS, CDR2 FQNEAQ. Between the trimmed V and J ends, which lost 1 base and 8 bases, there was a span of 13 bases. The CDR3 loop spans 14 amino acids. The CDR3 loop reads CASSLVYGTSTQYF. In nucleotides, the CDR3 is TGTGCCAGCAGCTTAGTATACGGTACGAGTACGCAGTATTTT.

The J gene is TRBJ1-6, the V gene TRBV5-1; 8 positions match TRBD1. The V segment lost 5 bases and the J segment 7 bases; nucleotides outside the gene matches: 5. The V gene's germline CDR1 is SGHRS and CDR2 YFSETQ. The CDR3 totals 14 residues. CDR3 protein: CASRLDRGNSPLHF. DNA of the CDR3: TGCGCCAGCAGACTCGACAGGGGCAATTCACCCCTCCACTTT.

This clone was recorded only once. The CDR3 protein is CASSQVVAAAYNEQFF. In DNA, the CDR3 is TGCGCCAGCAGCCAAGTTGTCGCGGCTGCCTACAATGAGCAGTTCTTC. The rearrangement joins TRBV4-1 to TRBJ2-1; D gene ambiguous. Germline V gene lookup returns CDR1 MGHRA and CDR2 YSYEKL. V lost 1 base to trimming and J lost 2 bases, with 12 bases between them. This CDR3 is 16 amino acids long.

This clone was seen a handful of times. The rearrangement links TRBV28 to TRBJ1-1; 9 bases agree with TRBD1. Germline CDR1 MDHEN, CDR2 SYDVKM. The ends lost 6 bases at V and 3 bases at J; junction bases unmatched: 5. The CDR3 is 14 amino acids. The CDR3 DNA follows: TGTGCCAGCAGACCACAGGGGGCTTACACTGAAGCTTTCTTT. This gives the protein CASRPQGAYTEAFF. Complete variable domain (other parts from reference TRBV28 and TRBJ1-1): DVKVTQSSRYLVKRTGEKVFLECVQDMDHENMFWYRQDPGLGLRLIYFSYDVKMKEKGDIPEGYSVSREKKERFSLILESASTNQTSMYLCASRPQGAYTEAFFGQGTRLTVV.

The chain carries TRBV5-1 and TRBJ2-3, with no clear D. Trimming cost V 0 bases and J 2 bases, with 7 bases left between them. The germline V gene has CDR1 SGHRS and CDR2 YFSETQ. The CDR3 has 14 amino acids. The CDR3 sequence is CASSLGEITDTQYF. CDR3 DNA: TGCGCCAGCAGCTTGGGAGAGATCACAGATACGCAGTATTTT.

This chain connects TRBV5-6 to TRBJ2-5; D perhaps matches TRBD1 (6 bases). The CDR3 totals 14 residues. Deletions cut 5 bases from V and 4 bases from J, with 15 bases between. In germline, CDR1 is SGHDT, CDR2 YYEEEE. CDR3 nucleotide sequence: TGTGCCAGCAGAAGGGACATGAGGGCAGAGACCCAGTACTTC. This gives the protein CASRRDMRAETQYF.

The V gene is TRBV24-1, the J gene TRBJ2-3; 7 bases line up with TRBD1. The CDR3 covers 15 residues. V lost 6 bases and J lost 2; bases outside the gene matches: 7. Germline CDR1 KGHDR, CDR2 SFDVKD. The CDR3 DNA follows: TGTGCCACCAGTTCCTGGACAGGAACCACAGATACGCAGTATTTT. Amino acid sequence: CATSSWTGTTDTQYF.

CDR3 protein: CAISDLGQYNEQFF. As DNA, the CDR3 is TGTGCCATCAGCGACCTCGGACAGTACAATGAGCAGTTCTTC. V usage is TRBV10-3 and J usage is TRBJ2-1; D possibly corresponds to TRBD1 (6 bases). Germline V gives CDR1 ENHRY, CDR2 SYGVKD. The V gene lost 6 bases and the J gene lost 4 bases, with 13 bases spanning the gap. This CDR3 spans 14 amino acids.

J is TRBJ2-7 and V is TRBV4-1; 11 bases match TRBD2. The germline V gene has CDR1 MGHRA and CDR2 YSYEKL. The CDR3 is 17 amino acids. Losses at the gene ends were 1 base for V and 9 bases for J; bases not matched to a gene: 14. CDR3: CASSQVLLLAGVGVQYF. CDR3 DNA sequence: TGCGCCAGCAGCCAAGTTTTGTTACTAGCGGGAGTGGGCGTGCAGTACTTC.

The chain couples TRBV18 to TRBJ2-1, with 7 nucleotides matching TRBD2. The germline V gene has CDR1 KGHSH and CDR2 LQKENI. The ends lost 3 bases at V and 7 bases at J; junction bases unmatched: 6. The CDR3 contains 14 residues. In DNA, the CDR3 is TGTGCCAGCTCACCCAAGCGGGAAGGGAATGAGCAGTTCTTC. Protein: CASSPKREGNEQFF. Together with reference TRBV18 and TRBJ2-1, the CDR3 gives the full variable domain: NAGVMQNPRHLVRRRGQEARLRCSPMKGHSHVYWYRQLPEEGLKFMVYLQKENIIDESGMPKERFSAEFPKEGPSILRIQQVVRGDSAAYFCASSPKREGNEQFFGPGTRLTVL.

The chain links TRBV5-6 to TRBJ1-3; possible D gene TRBD1, 5 bases. Germline-derived CDR1 and CDR2 are SGHDT and YYEEEE. The CDR3 length is 16 residues. V was pared by 0 bases and J by 0 bases, with 10 bases between. In DNA, the CDR3 is TGTGCCAGCAGCTTGGTAGTCAGGGACTCTGGAAACACCATATATTTT. Residues: CASSLVVRDSGNTIYF.

V usage is TRBV4-3 and J usage is TRBJ1-5, with unresolved D. Germline-derived CDR1 and CDR2 are LGHNA and YSLEER. V was clipped by 0 bases and J by 8 bases, with 17 bases between them. The CDR3 has 16 amino acids. In DNA form, the CDR3 reads TGCGCCAGCAGCCAAGATTTGTCGGGCGGGCCTAAGCCCCAGCATTTT. Protein sequence: CASSQDLSGGPKPQHF.

The chain has TRBV27 and TRBJ1-1; possibly TRBD1 for D (6 bases). In germline, CDR1 is MNHEY, CDR2 SMNVEV (reference sequence). CDR3 size: 12 residues. V lost 6 bases, J lost 1 base, and 6 bases lay in between. CDR3 bases: TGTGCCAGCAGGACAGGGAACACTGAAGCTTTCTTT. This gives the protein CASRTGNTEAFF.

This chain links TRBV10-3 with TRBJ2-3; 9 positions match TRBD1. V was clipped by 6 bases and J by 2 bases; unmatched bases: 6. Germline CDR1 and CDR2: ENHRY and SYGVKD. The CDR3 has 15 amino acids. The DNA of the CDR3 is TGTGCCATCAGCCCGGGACAGGGTTCCACAGATACGCAGTATTTT. Its protein product is CAISPGQGSTDTQYF.

The chain has TRBV5-1 and TRBJ1-2; TRBD1 agrees at 9 bases. Germline V CDR1 and CDR2: SGHRS, YFSETQ. V lost 0 bases and J lost 8; bases outside the gene matches: 8. This CDR3 is 15 amino acids long. CDR3 DNA sequence: TGCGCCAGCAGCTTGGGGGACAGGGATCGAGACGGCTACACCTTC. Translating gives CASSLGDRDRDGYTF.

CDR3 in DNA: TGTGCCAGCAGTTCCGCCGGGACATATATTTCCTACGAGCAGTACTTC. Translating gives CASSSAGTYISYEQYF. This chain links TRBV28 with TRBJ2-7; TRBD1 might be the D (6 bases). This CDR3 spans 16 amino acids. Germline loops: CDR1 MDHEN, CDR2 SYDVKM. The V gene lost 4 bases and the J gene lost 1 base, with 17 bases spanning the gap.

The V gene is TRBV14, the J gene TRBJ1-1; the D is unclear. The CDR3 consists of 14 residues. The germline V and J ends were trimmed by 0 bases and 10 bases, with 15 bases remaining between them. Germline V gives CDR1 SGHDN, CDR2 FVKESK. The CDR3 nucleotides read TGTGCCAGCAGCCAAGATTTGGCGGGTCGGCGAGCTTTCTTT. Translating it yields CASSQDLAGRRAFF.

The chain carries TRBV7-2 and TRBJ2-1, with 8 bases identical to TRBD2. Trimming removed 0 bases from V and 8 bases from J; junction bases left unmatched: 9. This CDR3 region has 16 residues. CDR1 and CDR2 from the germline V gene are SGHTA and FQGNSA. CDR3 nucleotides: TGTGCCAGCAGCTTAGCGGCTACGGGGGGGCCCCATGAGCAGTTCTTC. Protein: CASSLAATGGPHEQFF.

The V gene is TRBV7-9, the J gene TRBJ1-6, with D possibly being TRBD1 (6 bases). Germline lookup yields CDR1 SEHNR and CDR2 FQNEAQ (reference sequence). V lost 7 bases and J lost 7, with 14 bases in between. The CDR3 is 14 residues long. The DNA of the CDR3 is TGTGCCAGCACCCGACAGGTGGGAAATTCACCCCTCCACTTT. This codes for CASTRQVGNSPLHF.

V and J are TRBV28 and TRBJ2-3; tentatively, D is TRBD1 (5 bases). The ends were cut back, 1 base at V and 0 bases at J, with 8 bases in the middle. Germline CDR1 MDHEN, CDR2 SYDVKM. This CDR3 is 15 amino acids long. CDR3 protein: CASSLSQASTDTQYF. The CDR3 DNA is TGTGCCAGCAGTTTATCACAGGCTAGCACAGATACGCAGTATTTT.